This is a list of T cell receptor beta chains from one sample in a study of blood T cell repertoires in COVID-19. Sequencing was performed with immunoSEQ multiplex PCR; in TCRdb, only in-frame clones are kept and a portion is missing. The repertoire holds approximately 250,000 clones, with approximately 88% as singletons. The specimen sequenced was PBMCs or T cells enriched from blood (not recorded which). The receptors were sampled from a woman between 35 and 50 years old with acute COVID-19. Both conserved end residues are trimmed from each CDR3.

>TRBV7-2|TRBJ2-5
ASSFQIEAQETQY
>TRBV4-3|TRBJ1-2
ASSQTGSWNYGYT
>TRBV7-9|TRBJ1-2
ASSFQGVGYT
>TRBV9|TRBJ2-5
ASSRSPMTVRQQETQY
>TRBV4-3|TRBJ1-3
ASSRAGQANTIY
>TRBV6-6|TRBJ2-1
ASSKAGGTYNEQF
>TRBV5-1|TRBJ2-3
ASSPGLAEDTDTQY
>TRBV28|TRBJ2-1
ASSPGQNNEQF
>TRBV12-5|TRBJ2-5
ASAEGLAGGPRETQY
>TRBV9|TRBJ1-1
ASSVDDRENTEAF
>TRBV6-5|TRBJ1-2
ASSSHQLLGYT
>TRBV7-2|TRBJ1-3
ASSLAGTGRGNTIY
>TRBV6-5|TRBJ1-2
ASRRQGAVYGYT
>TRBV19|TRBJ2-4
ASSPWGGGAKNIQY
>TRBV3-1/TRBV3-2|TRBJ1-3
ASSQFGTGVLFGNTIY
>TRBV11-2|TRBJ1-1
ASSSVPGQGSDTEAF
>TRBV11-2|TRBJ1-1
ASSLDRGFGAYTNTEAF
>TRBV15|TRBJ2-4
ATSRAGGAGENIQY
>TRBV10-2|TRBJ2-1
ASSESGLAHNEQF
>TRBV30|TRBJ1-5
AWSVGGGQPQH
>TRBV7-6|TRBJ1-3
ASSLSQGIAGNTIY
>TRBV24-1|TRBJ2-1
ATSDHPTSGRSYNEQF
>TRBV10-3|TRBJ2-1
AINRLAGGDNEQF
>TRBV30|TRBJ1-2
AWSVSLFYGYT
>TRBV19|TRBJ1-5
ASSPKGQGSNQPQH
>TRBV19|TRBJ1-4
ASRDRGDNEKLF
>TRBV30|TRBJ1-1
AWSVPGDRWNTEAF
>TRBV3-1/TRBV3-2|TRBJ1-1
ASSPRTNEAF
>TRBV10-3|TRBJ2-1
AISVRGGDEQF
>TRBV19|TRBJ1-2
ASSIDNYYGYT
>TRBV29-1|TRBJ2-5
SGEQGEGETQY
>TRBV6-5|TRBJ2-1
ASSSTSASYNEQF
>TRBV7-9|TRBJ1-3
ASSGLTVRVISNTIY
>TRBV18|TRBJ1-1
ASSDIQGNTEAF
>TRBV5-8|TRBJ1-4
ASSGRTATNEKLF
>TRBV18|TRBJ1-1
ASSPPQGGNTEAF
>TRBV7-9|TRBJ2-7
ASSPTGLGSYEQY
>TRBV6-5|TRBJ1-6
ASTPGIRGSLH
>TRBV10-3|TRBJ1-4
AISGSRGANEKLF